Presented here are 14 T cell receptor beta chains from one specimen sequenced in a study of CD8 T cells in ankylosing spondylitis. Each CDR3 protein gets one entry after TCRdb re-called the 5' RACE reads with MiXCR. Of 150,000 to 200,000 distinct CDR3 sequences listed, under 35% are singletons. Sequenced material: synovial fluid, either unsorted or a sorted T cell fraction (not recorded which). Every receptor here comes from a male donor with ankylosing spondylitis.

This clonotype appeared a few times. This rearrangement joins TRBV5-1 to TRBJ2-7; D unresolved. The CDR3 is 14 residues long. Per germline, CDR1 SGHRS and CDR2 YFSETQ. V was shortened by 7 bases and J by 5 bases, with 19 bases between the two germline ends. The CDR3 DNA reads TGCGCCAGCGGTACGGCACGGATGTTCGACGAGCAGTACTTC. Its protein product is CASGTARMFDEQYF.

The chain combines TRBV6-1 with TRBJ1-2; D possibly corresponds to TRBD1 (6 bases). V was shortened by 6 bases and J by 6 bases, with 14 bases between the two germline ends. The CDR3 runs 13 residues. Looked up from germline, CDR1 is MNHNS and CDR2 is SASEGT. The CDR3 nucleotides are TGTGCCAGCAGCCCTACAGGGTCTAATGGCTACACCTTC. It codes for CASSPTGSNGYTF.

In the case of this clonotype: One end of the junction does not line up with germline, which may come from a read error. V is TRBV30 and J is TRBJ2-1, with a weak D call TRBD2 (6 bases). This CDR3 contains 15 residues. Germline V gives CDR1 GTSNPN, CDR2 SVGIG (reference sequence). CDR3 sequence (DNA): TGTGCCTGGAGTCCTACTGGGGGGAGCTACCATGAGCAGTTCTTC. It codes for CAWSPTGGSYHEQFF.

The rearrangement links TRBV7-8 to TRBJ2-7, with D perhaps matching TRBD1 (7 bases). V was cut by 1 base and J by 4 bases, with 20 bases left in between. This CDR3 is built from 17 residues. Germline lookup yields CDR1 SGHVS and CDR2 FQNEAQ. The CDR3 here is CASSLETSPGGSYEQYF. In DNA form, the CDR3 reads TGTGCCAGCAGCTTAGAAACTAGCCCAGGGGGTAGTTACGAGCAGTACTTC.

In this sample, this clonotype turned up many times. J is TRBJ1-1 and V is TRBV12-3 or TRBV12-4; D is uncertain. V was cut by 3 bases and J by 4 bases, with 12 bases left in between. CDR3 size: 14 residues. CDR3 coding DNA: TGTGCCAGCAGTTTCGGGGTAAAGGCCACTGAAGCTTTCTTT. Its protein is CASSFGVKATEAFF.

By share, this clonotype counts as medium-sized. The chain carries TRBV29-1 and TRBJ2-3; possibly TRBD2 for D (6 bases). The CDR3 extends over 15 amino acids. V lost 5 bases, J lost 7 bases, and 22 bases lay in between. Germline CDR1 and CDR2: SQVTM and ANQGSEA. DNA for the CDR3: TGCAGCGTTCCACCCGGGGGTGCGGGGCCCAATACGCAGTATTTT. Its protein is CSVPPGGAGPNTQYF.

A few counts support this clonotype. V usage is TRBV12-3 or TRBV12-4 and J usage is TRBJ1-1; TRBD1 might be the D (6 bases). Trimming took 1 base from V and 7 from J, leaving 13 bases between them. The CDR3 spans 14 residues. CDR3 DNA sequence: TGTGCCAGCAGTTTAGACAGGGCTTATGGTGAAGCTTTCTTT. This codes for CASSLDRAYGEAFF.

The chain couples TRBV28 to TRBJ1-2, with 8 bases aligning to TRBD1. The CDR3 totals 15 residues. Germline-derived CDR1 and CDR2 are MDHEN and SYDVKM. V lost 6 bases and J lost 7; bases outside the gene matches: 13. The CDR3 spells CASSLPPGQEGGYTF. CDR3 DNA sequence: TGTGCCAGCAGCCTCCCTCCGGGACAGGAGGGTGGCTACACCTTC.

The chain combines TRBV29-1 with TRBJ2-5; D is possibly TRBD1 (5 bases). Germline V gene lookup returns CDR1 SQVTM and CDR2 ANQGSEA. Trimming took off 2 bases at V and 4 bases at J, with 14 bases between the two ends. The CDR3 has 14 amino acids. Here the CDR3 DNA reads TGCAGCGTTGAACCGCAGGGAATCCCAGAGACCCAGTACTTC. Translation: CSVEPQGIPETQYF.

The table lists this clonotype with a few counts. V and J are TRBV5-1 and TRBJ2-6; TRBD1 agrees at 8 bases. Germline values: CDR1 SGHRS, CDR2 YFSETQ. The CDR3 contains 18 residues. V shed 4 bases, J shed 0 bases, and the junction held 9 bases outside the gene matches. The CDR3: CASSPGTGLISGANVLTF. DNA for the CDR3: TGCGCCAGCAGCCCCGGGACAGGTCTGATCTCTGGGGCCAACGTCCTGACTTTC.

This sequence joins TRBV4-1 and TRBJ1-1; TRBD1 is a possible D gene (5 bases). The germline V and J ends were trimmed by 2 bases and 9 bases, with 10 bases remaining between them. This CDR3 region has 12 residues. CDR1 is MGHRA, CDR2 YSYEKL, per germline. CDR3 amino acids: CASSQIREKAFF. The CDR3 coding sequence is TGCGCCAGCAGCCAAATCAGGGAGAAAGCTTTCTTT.

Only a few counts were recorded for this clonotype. The CDR3 sequence: CASSPQGAEGYTF. In DNA form, the CDR3 reads TGTGCCAGCAGCCCACAGGGGGCTGAGGGCTACACCTTC. The chain is built from TRBV7-9 and TRBJ1-2; 9 bases agree with TRBD1. Per the germline V gene, CDR1 is SEHNR and CDR2 is FQNEAQ (reference sequence). With 5 bases clipped from V and 8 bases from J, the junction kept 6 bases outside the gene matches. This CDR3 spans 13 amino acids.

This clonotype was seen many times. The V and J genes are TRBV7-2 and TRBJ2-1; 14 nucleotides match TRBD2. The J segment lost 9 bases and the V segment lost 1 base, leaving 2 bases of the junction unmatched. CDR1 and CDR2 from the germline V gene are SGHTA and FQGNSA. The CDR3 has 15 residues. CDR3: CASSLGLAGGIEQFF. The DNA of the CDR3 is TGTGCCAGCAGCTTAGGACTAGCGGGAGGGATTGAGCAGTTCTTC.

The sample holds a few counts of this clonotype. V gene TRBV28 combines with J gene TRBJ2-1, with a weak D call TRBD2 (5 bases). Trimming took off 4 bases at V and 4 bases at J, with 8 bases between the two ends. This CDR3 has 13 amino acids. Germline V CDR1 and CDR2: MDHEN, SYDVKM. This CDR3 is CASSSRLYNEQFF. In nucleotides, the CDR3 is TGTGCCAGCAGTTCTAGACTATACAATGAGCAGTTCTTC.